These 20 T cell receptor beta chains share one sample of origin, sequenced in a study of long-term antiretroviral therapy in people with HIV (dated by TCRdb to between 2021 and 2023). The immunoSEQ hsTCRB v3.0 assay was used at survey level resolution to sequence the TRB variable region. Imported from immuneACCESS, the table was reduced by TCRdb to in-frame sequences with V and J called. These copies leave out some clones; in studies compared against another copy, an unresolved V gene accounts for under half, and the cause of the remainder is not known. The sample table shows some 11,000 clones, and 82% are seen once. The ten largest clonotypes hold about 18% of the sample. The specimen was unsorted PBMCs, collected around 8 years after starting antiretroviral therapy. These receptors came from a man aged 50 or older with HIV.

Note on this clone: Other DNA sequences in the sample encode the same CDR3. The chain combines TRBV27 with TRBJ2-1, with D unclear. The CDR3 length is 14 residues. V was pared by 2 bases and J by 1 base, with 6 bases between. Germline V gene lookup returns CDR1 MNHEY and CDR2 SMNVEV (reference sequence). CDR3 residues: CASSLEQSYNEQFF. DNA of the CDR3: TGTGCCAGCAGTTTAGAGCAGTCCTACAATGAGCAGTTCTTC.

This clone was found a few times. The gene calls are TRBV5-8 and TRBJ2-3; TRBD1 aligns across 11 bases. The CDR3 length is 16 residues. J was trimmed by 5 bases and V by 2 bases; bases with no gene match: 7. Per germline, CDR1 SGHTS and CDR2 YDEGEE. CDR3 coding DNA: TGTGCCAGCAGCTTAGGGACAGGGGGACTCGGAGATACGCAGTATTTT. This translates into CASSLGTGGLGDTQYF. The whole variable domain, filled in from reference TRBV5-8 and TRBJ2-3, reads EAGVTQSPTHLIKTRGQQATLRCSPISGHTSVYWYQQALGLGLQFLLWYDEGEERNRGNFPPRFSGRQFPNYSSELNVNALELEDSALYLCASSLGTGGLGDTQYFGPGTRLTVL.

The table lists this clone with a count of one. The chain carries TRBV15 and TRBJ2-3; weak D call: TRBD2 (6 bases). The CDR3 has 15 amino acids. CDR1 LNHNV and CDR2 YYDKDF come from the germline V gene (reference sequence). The V end lost 3 bases, the J end lost 3 bases, and 13 bases lay between the germline ends. The CDR3: CATSSTLARTDTQYF. CDR3 DNA sequence: TGTGCCACCAGCAGCACACTAGCAAGGACAGATACGCAGTATTTT.

The chain links TRBV6-1 to TRBJ2-7; 8 bases map to TRBD2. Germline CDR1 is MNHNS and CDR2 is SASEGT. V gave up 6 bases and J gave up 2 bases; unmatched junction bases: 6. The CDR3 sequence is 14 residues long. CDR3 sequence: CASSLTTSAYEQYF. As DNA, the CDR3 is TGTGCCAGCAGCCTGACGACTAGCGCCTACGAGCAGTACTTC.

The V call is TRBV19, the J call TRBJ1-4; D call uncertain. The germline V and J ends were trimmed by 7 bases and 8 bases, with 26 bases remaining between them. This CDR3 has 17 residues. Germline-derived CDR1 and CDR2 are LNHDA and SQIVND (reference sequence). CDR3 nucleotide sequence: TGTGCCAGTACCAAACATCCCTCCTCCGCAGATTTCGAAAAACTGTTTTTT. It translates to CASTKHPSSADFEKLFF.

The CDR3 loop is CASRYDTYQETQYF. The CDR3, as DNA: TGTGCCAGCAGATACGACACGTACCAAGAGACCCAGTACTTC. This chain links TRBV2 with TRBJ2-5; D remains ambiguous. Germline CDR1 and CDR2: SNHLY and FYNNEI. The CDR3 has 14 residues. V dropped 6 bases and J dropped 0 bases, with 11 bases sitting between them.

This chain joins TRBV9 and TRBJ1-5; a weak D match, TRBD1 (6 bases). Germline V lookup: CDR1 SGDLS, CDR2 YYNGEE. This CDR3 spans 15 amino acids. V was shortened by 3 bases and J by 3 bases, with 13 bases between the two germline ends. The CDR3 sequence is CASSAGGTINQPQHF. The CDR3 coding sequence is TGTGCCAGCAGCGCTGGCGGGACAATCAATCAGCCCCAGCATTTT.

This rearrangement joins TRBV7-9 to TRBJ2-3; 7 nucleotides agree with TRBD2. V shed 5 bases and J 0 bases; nucleotides not matched to a gene: 11. The CDR3 is made up of 17 amino acids. Germline V gene lookup returns CDR1 SEHNR and CDR2 FQNEAQ (reference sequence). The DNA of the CDR3 is TGTGCCAGCAGCCCAGGCGACGGCGGGGGAAGCACAGATACGCAGTATTTT. This gives the protein CASSPGDGGGSTDTQYF.

This clone was observed a handful of times. The CDR3: CASSATLLGVYGYTF. The CDR3 DNA reads TGTGCCAGCAGCGCCACCCTCTTGGGGGTCTATGGCTACACCTTC. The rearrangement uses TRBV9 and TRBJ1-2, with TRBD1 as a possible D gene (5 bases). Germline V lookup: CDR1 SGDLS, CDR2 YYNGEE. The V end was cut by 3 bases, the J end by 4 bases, with 16 bases between. This CDR3 comprises 15 residues.

This chain links TRBV19 with TRBJ2-7; 9 nucleotides match TRBD2. The CDR3 sequence is 15 residues long. CDR1 and CDR2 from the germline V gene are LNHDA and SQIVND (reference sequence). V lost 6 bases to trimming and J lost 0 bases; unmatched junction nucleotides: 6. The CDR3 sequence: CASRPTSGSSYEQYF. CDR3 DNA sequence: TGTGCCAGTAGGCCCACTAGCGGGTCCTCCTACGAGCAGTACTTC.

The gene calls are TRBV9 and TRBJ2-2, with 7 bases lining up with TRBD1. V shed 3 bases and J 6 bases; nucleotides not matched to a gene: 8. The CDR3 length is 15 residues. The germline V gene encodes CDR1 SGDLS and CDR2 YYNGEE. CDR3 coding DNA: TGTGCCAGCAGCGACTACAGGGGATCCCCCGGGGAGCTGTTTTTT. Protein: CASSDYRGSPGELFF.

The rearrangement uses TRBV5-6 and TRBJ2-7; 10 nucleotides line up with TRBD1. V lost 3 bases to trimming and J lost 6 bases; unmatched junction nucleotides: 9. This CDR3 region has 15 residues. Germline V gene data show CDR1 as SGHDT and CDR2 as YYEEEE. The CDR3 spells CASSSGGTGDAEQYF. The CDR3, as DNA: TGTGCCAGCAGCTCCGGGGGGACAGGGGACGCCGAGCAGTACTTC. The full variable domain, in which reference TRBV5-6 and TRBJ2-7 provide the parts outside the CDR3, is DAGVTQSPTHLIKTRGQQVTLRCSPKSGHDTVSWYQQALGQGPQFIFQYYEEEERQRGNFPDRFSGHQFPNYSSELNVNALLLGDSALYLCASSSGGTGDAEQYFGPGTRLTVT.

The chain employs TRBV5-6 and TRBJ2-7, with D possibly called TRBD1 or TRBD2 (6 bases each). Trimming took 6 bases from V and 1 from J, leaving 23 bases between them. The germline CDR1 and CDR2 sequences are SGHDT and YYEEEE. CDR3 length: 17 amino acids. CDR3 DNA: TGTGCCAGCACCGTATCCTTTGAGGGGGAGGAATCCTACGAGCAGTACTTC. Translating gives CASTVSFEGEESYEQYF.

This chain joins TRBV29-1 and TRBJ2-1; TRBD1 or TRBD2 may be the D gene (5 bases each). V lost 5 bases and J lost 0, with 11 bases in between. The CDR3 is 14 amino acids. In germline, CDR1 is SQVTM, CDR2 ANQGSEA. DNA of the CDR3: TGCAGCGTTCGAGGGCAGGGCTCCTACAATGAGCAGTTCTTC. Its protein is CSVRGQGSYNEQFF.

V is TRBV2 and J is TRBJ2-7; a possible D gene is TRBD1 (7 bases). Germline V gene lookup returns CDR1 SNHLY and CDR2 FYNNEI. V lost 5 bases and J lost 3, with 17 bases in between. The CDR3 contains 15 residues. The CDR3 DNA follows: TGTGCCAGCAGTTCTCCAGGGGGGCGGTTCTACGAGCAGTACTTC. Its protein is CASSSPGGRFYEQYF.

This sequence joins TRBV6-5 and TRBJ1-1; TRBD1 is a possible D gene (5 bases). There are 13 residues in the CDR3. Germline V gene sequence: CDR1 MNHEY, CDR2 SVGAGI. Trimming removed 7 bases at V and 4 bases at J, with 13 bases between. The CDR3, as DNA: TGTGCCAGCACCCCGGGGGGAAGCACTGAAGCTTTCTTT. It is translated as CASTPGGSTEAFF.

V and J are TRBV27 and TRBJ2-2; D is ambiguous. Germline CDR1 and CDR2: MNHEY and SMNVEV (reference sequence). Trimming took 7 bases from V and 5 from J, leaving 8 bases between them. The CDR3 is made up of 12 amino acids. CDR3 nucleotide sequence: TGTGCCAGCAAAGGTCAGACCGGGGAGCTGTTTTTT. Its translation: CASKGQTGELFF.

This chain joins TRBV5-3 and TRBJ1-2, with D unclear. TRBV5-3 qualifies as an ORF whose function is uncertain. CDR3 length equals 12 residues. The ends were cut back, 1 base at V and 4 bases at J, with 5 bases in the middle. CDR3: CARSLTPYGYTF. The CDR3 DNA is TGTGCCAGAAGCTTGACACCCTATGGCTACACCTTC.

This chain links TRBV4-1 with TRBJ1-4, with D perhaps matching TRBD1 (5 bases). The CDR3 sequence is 12 residues long. Trimming removed 10 bases from V and 6 bases from J, with 12 bases in between. Germline V gene sequence: CDR1 MGHRA, CDR2 YSYEKL. The CDR3 nucleotides are TGCGCCATCGAGGGGATTGATGAAAAACTGTTTTTT. This gives the protein CAIEGIDEKLFF.

The rearrangement links TRBV12-5 to TRBJ1-3, with D possibly matching TRBD1 (5 bases). The CDR3 spans 17 residues. Trimming took 6 bases from V and 0 from J, leaving 18 bases between them. Looked up from germline, CDR1 is LGHNT and CDR2 is FRNRAP. CDR3 amino acids: CASGLGTPIFSGNTIYF. CDR3 nucleotide sequence: TGTGCTAGTGGCCTTGGGACGCCCATTTTCTCTGGAAACACCATATATTTT.